This entry describes one T cell receptor (beta chain). Its target is not known. This sample is part of a study of T cells in Graves' hyperthyroidism and ophthalmopathy. This CDR3 spans 15 amino acids. Trimming at V came to 4 bases and at J to 4 bases, leaving 9 bases not matched to a gene. Germline CDR1 ENHRY, CDR2 SYGVKD. General observations from the study: Most thyroid clonotypes expanded above 0.001 appeared in blood too.

Amplification of TCR beta CDR3 regions used RNA as the template. The HTBI primer set drove a first-round RT-PCR of the TCR CDR3. Using its own MiXCR run on the multiplex PCR reads, TCRdb lists one record per CDR3 protein. The repertoire holds 550,000 to 650,000 distinct CDR3 sequences, with about 14% as singletons. This chain links TRBV10-3 with TRBJ2-7; 8 nucleotides line up with TRBD1. What was sequenced was blood. The sequence derives from a woman in her forties with Graves' hyperthyroidism. CDR3 DNA sequence: TGTGCCATCAGTGCCTCCGGGACAGGAGCATACGAGCAGTACTTC. It translates to CAISASGTGAYEQYF.